The present TCR beta chain was sequenced within a study of blood T cell repertoires in COVID-19. Study-wide context: Material from acute and convalescent COVID-19 was sourced from the United States, Italy and Spain.

In the original workflow: Amplification from reference gene primers served as the basis for estimated nucleated cell counts. The method was immunoSEQ multiplex PCR; TCRdb's version includes in-frame clones alone and lacks a portion of them. The DNA was the basis for D and trimming; V, J and clone size are from that table. The sample consists of around 120,000 clones, roughly nine tenths of them appearing once. Germline loops: CDR1 LGHNT, CDR2 FRNRAP. V lost 6 bases and J 8 bases, leaving 13 bases between the germline ends. The CDR3 is 12 amino acids. Sequencing was performed on peripheral blood. The rearrangement links TRBV12-5 to TRBJ1-1, with a possible D match to TRBD1 (5 bases). This TCR came from a human donor with active COVID-19. The donor label of this sample is uncertain. CDR3 amino acids: CASGLDSPEAFF. In DNA form, the CDR3 reads TGTGCTAGTGGCCTTGACAGTCCCGAAGCTTTCTTT.